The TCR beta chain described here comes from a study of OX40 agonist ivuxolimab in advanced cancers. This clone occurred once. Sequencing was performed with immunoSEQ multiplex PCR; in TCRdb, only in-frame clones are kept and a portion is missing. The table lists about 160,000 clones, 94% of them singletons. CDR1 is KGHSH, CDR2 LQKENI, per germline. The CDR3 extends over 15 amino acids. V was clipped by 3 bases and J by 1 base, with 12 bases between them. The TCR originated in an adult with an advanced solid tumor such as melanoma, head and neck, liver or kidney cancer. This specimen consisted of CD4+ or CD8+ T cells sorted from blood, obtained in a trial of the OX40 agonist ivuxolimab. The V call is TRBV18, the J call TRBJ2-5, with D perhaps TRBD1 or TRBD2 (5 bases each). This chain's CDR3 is CASSPFEGTQETQYF. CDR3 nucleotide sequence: TGTGCCAGCTCACCTTTTGAGGGGACCCAAGAGACCCAGTACTTC.